The next 22 T cell receptor beta chains were all read from a single sample in a study of blood T cell repertoires in COVID-19. Profiled with immunoSEQ multiplex PCR; TCRdb holds only in-frame clones, not every one. The profile shows hundreds of thousands of clones, 90% of them singletons. Sequences were obtained from peripheral blood. These receptors all come from a woman aged 18-29 years with acute or convalescent COVID-19.

A single count supports this clone. The chain couples TRBV5-3 to TRBJ1-2; TRBD1 matches at 7 bases. TRBV5-3 has ORF status, its function being uncertain. The CDR3 runs 16 residues. Unmatched junction bases numbered 13, after V lost 4 bases and J lost 4 bases. The CDR3 protein is CARSHPQGRKSYGYTF. The CDR3 DNA follows: TGTGCCAGAAGCCATCCACAGGGGAGAAAGTCCTATGGCTACACCTTC.

The V and J genes are TRBV7-2 and TRBJ1-1; D ambiguous. The V and J ends lost 8 bases and 2 bases respectively, with 15 bases between them. The CDR3 sequence is 14 residues long. The V gene's germline CDR1 is SGHTA and CDR2 FQGNSA. CDR3 DNA: TGTGCCAGCGCGCCCCGGGGTCCAAACACTGAAGCTTTCTTT. Translated, it gives CASAPRGPNTEAFF.

V usage is TRBV30 and J usage is TRBJ1-4; no definite D call. V was pared by 3 bases and J by 6 bases, with 17 bases between. The CDR3 has 15 amino acids. The germline V gene has CDR1 GTSNPN and CDR2 SVGIG (reference sequence). CDR3 coding DNA: TGTGCCTGGAGCAGAACTGGGTCGGCGGATGAAAAACTGTTTTTT. Translating gives CAWSRTGSADEKLFF.

This clone was detected only once. The chain uses TRBV23-1 and TRBJ2-7; D is ambiguous. TRBV23-1 is recorded as an ORF, its role being uncertain. The CDR3 consists of 16 residues. Trimming cost V 3 bases and J 3 bases, with 18 bases left between them. The CDR3 DNA reads as TGCGCCAGCAGTCAGTACAGACCGCCTCGTAGCTACGAGCAGTACTTC. Translation: CASSQYRPPRSYEQYF.

The chain uses TRBV7-3 and TRBJ1-6; D unresolved. The CDR3 loop spans 14 amino acids. The germline V gene encodes CDR1 SGHTA and CDR2 FQGTGA. V was trimmed by 7 bases and J by 7 bases, leaving 14 bases between them. DNA of the CDR3: TGTGCCAGCAACCCACAGATGCAAAATTCACCCCTCCACTTT. This gives the protein CASNPQMQNSPLHF.

Note on this clone: Other DNA variants within this sample encode the same CDR3. V and J are TRBV9 and TRBJ2-2; D gene uncertain. V shed 4 bases and J shed 6 bases, with 7 bases lying between them. The CDR3 runs to 12 residues. CDR1 SGDLS and CDR2 YYNGEE come from the germline V gene. CDR3 protein: CASSPRAGELFF. DNA for the CDR3: TGTGCCAGCAGCCCTCGAGCCGGGGAGCTGTTTTTT.

This clone was counted a single time. V and J are TRBV5-6 and TRBJ1-2, with D possibly TRBD1 on 5 matching bases. Germline V gives CDR1 SGHDT, CDR2 YYEEEE. CDR3 length: 15 residues. The ends were cut back, 0 bases at V and 8 bases at J, with 17 bases in the middle. The CDR3 region is CASSLAGGTKGGYTF. The CDR3 coding sequence is TGTGCCAGCAGCTTGGCCGGGGGGACGAAGGGAGGCTACACCTTC.

The rearrangement joins TRBV12-5 to TRBJ2-1; 9 positions match TRBD2. Unmatched junction bases numbered 6, after V lost 4 bases and J lost 8 bases. This CDR3 is built from 14 residues. Germline-derived CDR1 and CDR2 are LGHNT and FRNRAP. CDR3 in amino acids: CASGSAGGRDEQFF. The CDR3 DNA reads as TGTGCTAGTGGTTCGGCGGGGGGGCGGGATGAGCAGTTCTTC.

The CDR3 DNA reads as TGCGCCAGCAGCCAAGATTGGGCAGGGGGCAATGAGCAGTTCTTC. As protein: CASSQDWAGGNEQFF. The chain couples TRBV4-3 to TRBJ2-1; 7 bases map to TRBD1. With V trimmed by 0 bases and J by 6 bases, 5 bases remained unmatched. CDR1 is LGHNA, CDR2 YSLEER, per germline. The CDR3 loop spans 15 amino acids.

V and J are TRBV9 and TRBJ2-5, with 7 positions matching TRBD2. Trimming took 3 bases from V and 4 from J; bases not matched to a gene: 9. The CDR3 totals 15 residues. CDR1 is SGDLS, CDR2 YYNGEE, per germline. DNA for the CDR3: TGTGCCAGCAGCGGCCCGGGGGGTGTAGGAGAGACCCAGTACTTC. This gives the protein CASSGPGGVGETQYF.

CDR3 in DNA: TGTGCCAGCACACCCGCTAGCGGGGGTTACGAGCAGTACTTC. It codes for CASTPASGGYEQYF. This sequence joins TRBV5-6 and TRBJ2-7; TRBD2 matches 10 bases. Per the germline V gene, CDR1 is SGHDT and CDR2 is YYEEEE. The length of the CDR3 is 14 residues. J lost 4 bases, V lost 6 bases, and 7 bases had no gene match.

This chain uses TRBV3-1 (or the pseudogene TRBV3-2) with TRBJ2-5; D gene ambiguous. The V and J ends lost 4 bases and 6 bases respectively, with 9 bases between them. In germline, CDR1 is LGHDT, CDR2 YNNKEL (reference sequence). CDR3 size: 12 residues. CDR3 coding DNA: TGTGCCAGCAGCCCCCGCCTAAAGACCCAGTACTTC. It codes for CASSPRLKTQYF.

The V gene is TRBV6-2 or TRBV6-3, the J gene TRBJ1-2, with D unresolved. V was clipped by 3 bases and J by 8 bases, with 13 bases between them. Germline loops: CDR1 MNHEY, CDR2 SVGEGT. The CDR3 has 13 amino acids. Here the CDR3 DNA reads TGTGCCAGCAGTTATCAGACTTCGAACGGCTACACCTTC. Its protein is CASSYQTSNGYTF.

This chain joins TRBV2 and TRBJ1-2; 9 bases are a match to TRBD1. J gave up 8 bases and V 8 bases, and 9 bases lay outside the gene matches. The CDR3 spans 13 residues. The V gene's germline CDR1 is SNHLY and CDR2 FYNNEI. The CDR3 DNA follows: TGTGCCAGCCAACCCGGGACAGGGCAGGGCTACACCTTC. As protein: CASQPGTGQGYTF.

The V call is TRBV5-5, the J call TRBJ2-5, with TRBD2 matching 11 bases. CDR3 length: 15 amino acids. The germline CDR1 and CDR2 sequences are SGHKS and YYEKEE (reference sequence). Losses at the gene ends were 4 bases for V and 5 bases for J; bases not matched to a gene: 7. Here the CDR3 reads CASSVSGGAGETQYF. CDR3 DNA sequence: TGTGCCAGCAGCGTTAGCGGGGGGGCTGGGGAGACCCAGTACTTC.

The V gene is TRBV5-6, the J gene TRBJ2-7; D remains unclear. V was cut by 4 bases and J by 2 bases, with 13 bases left in between. Germline CDR1 SGHDT, CDR2 YYEEEE. This CDR3 has 14 residues. The CDR3 here is CASSDYYRTYEQYF. CDR3 nucleotides: TGTGCCAGCAGCGATTATTACAGAACCTACGAGCAGTACTTC.

The V call is TRBV7-9, the J call TRBJ1-5, with TRBD1 matching 8 bases. The CDR3 runs 16 residues. The V segment lost 0 bases and the J segment 3 bases; nucleotides outside the gene matches: 4. Germline V lookup: CDR1 SEHNR, CDR2 FQNEAQ (reference sequence). This CDR3 reads CASSLAGTGSNQPQHF. The CDR3 nucleotides are TGTGCCAGCAGCTTAGCAGGGACAGGTTCCAATCAGCCCCAGCATTTT.

This clone was detected once. The genes are TRBV7-9 and TRBJ1-1, with unresolved D. In germline, CDR1 is SEHNR, CDR2 FQNEAQ (reference sequence). This CDR3 has 13 amino acids. Trimming took off 5 bases at V and 1 base at J, with 8 bases between the two ends. The CDR3 DNA reads as TGTGCCAGCAGCCCCGGGAGGAACACTGAAGCTTTCTTT. Translating gives CASSPGRNTEAFF.

V is TRBV19 and J is TRBJ1-1; D possibly corresponds to TRBD1 (5 bases). CDR1 is LNHDA, CDR2 SQIVND, per germline (reference sequence). CDR3 length: 17 residues. The germline V and J ends were trimmed by 8 bases and 1 base, with 23 bases remaining between them. In DNA, the CDR3 is TGTGCCAGTCGCTCCCCGACAGACTCACTTAAGAACACTGAAGCTTTCTTT. Amino acids: CASRSPTDSLKNTEAFF.

This chain uses TRBV19 with TRBJ1-2, with D maybe TRBD1 (5 bases). The V end was cut by 3 bases, the J end by 5 bases, with 16 bases between. The CDR3 length is 15 residues. Per germline, CDR1 LNHDA and CDR2 SQIVND (reference sequence). CDR3 DNA: TGTGCCAGTAGTATTCTGGTCGCAGGGTCATATGGCTACACCTTC. Amino acids: CASSILVAGSYGYTF.

This chain uses TRBV5-5 with TRBJ2-5, with D maybe TRBD2 (5 bases). The V and J ends lost 4 bases and 4 bases respectively, with 11 bases between them. CDR3 length equals 13 residues. Germline V gene sequence: CDR1 SGHKS, CDR2 YYEKEE (reference sequence). This chain's CDR3 is CASSQARGETQYF. The CDR3 DNA is TGTGCCAGCAGCCAGGCTCGGGGAGAGACCCAGTACTTC.

The rearrangement joins TRBV28 to TRBJ1-1; a possible D gene is TRBD1 (6 bases). The CDR3 runs to 13 residues. V dropped 7 bases and J dropped 5 bases, with 14 bases sitting between them. Germline CDR1 MDHEN, CDR2 SYDVKM. The CDR3 nucleotides are TGTGCCAGCAAAGAACAGGGCTCGACTGAAGCTTTCTTT. This encodes CASKEQGSTEAFF.